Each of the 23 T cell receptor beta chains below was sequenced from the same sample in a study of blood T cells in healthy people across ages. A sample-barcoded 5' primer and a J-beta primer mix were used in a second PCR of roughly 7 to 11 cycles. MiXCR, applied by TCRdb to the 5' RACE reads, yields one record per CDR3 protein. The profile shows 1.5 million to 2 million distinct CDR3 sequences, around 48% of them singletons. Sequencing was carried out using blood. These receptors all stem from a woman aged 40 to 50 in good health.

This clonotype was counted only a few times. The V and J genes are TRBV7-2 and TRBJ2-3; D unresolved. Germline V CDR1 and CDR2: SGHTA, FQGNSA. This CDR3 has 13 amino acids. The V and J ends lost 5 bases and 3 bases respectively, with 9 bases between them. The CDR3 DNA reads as TGTGCCAGCAGCGGGGATTTGACAGATACGCAGTATTTT. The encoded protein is CASSGDLTDTQYF.

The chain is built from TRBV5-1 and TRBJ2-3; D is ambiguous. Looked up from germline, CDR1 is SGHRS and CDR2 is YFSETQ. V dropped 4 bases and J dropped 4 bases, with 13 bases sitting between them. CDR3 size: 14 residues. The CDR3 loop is CASSVAIGSDTQYF. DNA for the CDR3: TGCGCCAGCAGCGTGGCCATAGGGTCAGATACGCAGTATTTT.

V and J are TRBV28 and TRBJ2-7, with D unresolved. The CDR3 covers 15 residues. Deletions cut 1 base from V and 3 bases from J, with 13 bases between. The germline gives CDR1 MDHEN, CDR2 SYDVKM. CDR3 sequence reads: CASSLSLKGHYEQYF. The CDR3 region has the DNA TGTGCCAGCAGTTTATCCCTGAAGGGTCACTACGAGCAGTACTTC.

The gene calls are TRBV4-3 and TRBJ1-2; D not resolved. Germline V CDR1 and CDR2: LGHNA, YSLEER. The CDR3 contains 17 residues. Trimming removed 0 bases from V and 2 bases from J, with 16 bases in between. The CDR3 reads CASSQEGEGPVNYGYTF. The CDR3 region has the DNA TGCGCCAGCAGCCAAGAGGGCGAAGGACCCGTAAACTATGGCTACACCTTC.

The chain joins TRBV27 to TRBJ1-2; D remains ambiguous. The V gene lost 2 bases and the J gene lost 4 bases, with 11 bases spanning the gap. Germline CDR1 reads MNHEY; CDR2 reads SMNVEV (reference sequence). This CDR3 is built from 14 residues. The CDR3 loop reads CASSLHYLGYGYTF. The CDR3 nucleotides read TGTGCCAGCAGTTTACACTATCTGGGCTATGGCTACACCTTC.

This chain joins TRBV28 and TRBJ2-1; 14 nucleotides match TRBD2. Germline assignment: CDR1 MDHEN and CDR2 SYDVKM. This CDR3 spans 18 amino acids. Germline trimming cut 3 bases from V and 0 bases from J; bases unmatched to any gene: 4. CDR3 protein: CASSFWTSGGRSYNEQFF. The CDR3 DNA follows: TGTGCCAGCAGTTTTTGGACTAGCGGGGGGCGCTCCTACAATGAGCAGTTCTTC.

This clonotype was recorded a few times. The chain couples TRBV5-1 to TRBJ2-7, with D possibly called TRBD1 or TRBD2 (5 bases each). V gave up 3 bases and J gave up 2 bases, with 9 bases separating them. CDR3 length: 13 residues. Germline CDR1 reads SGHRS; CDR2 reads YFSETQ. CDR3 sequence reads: CASSWDVPYEQYF. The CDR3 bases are TGCGCCAGCAGCTGGGACGTTCCCTACGAGCAGTACTTC.

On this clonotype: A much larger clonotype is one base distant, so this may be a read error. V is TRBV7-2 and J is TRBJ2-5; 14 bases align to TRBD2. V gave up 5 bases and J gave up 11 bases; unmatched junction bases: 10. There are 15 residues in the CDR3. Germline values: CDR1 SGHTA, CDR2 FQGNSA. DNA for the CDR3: TGTGCCAGCAGCCGCGGACTAGCGGGGGGCGATGAGCAGTACTTC. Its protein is CASSRGLAGGDEQYF.

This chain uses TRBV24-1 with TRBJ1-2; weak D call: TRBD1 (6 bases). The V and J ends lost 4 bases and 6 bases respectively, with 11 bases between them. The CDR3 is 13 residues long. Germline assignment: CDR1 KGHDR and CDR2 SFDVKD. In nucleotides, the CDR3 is TGTGCCACCAGTGACGCCGGGACACATGGCTACACCTTC. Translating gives CATSDAGTHGYTF.

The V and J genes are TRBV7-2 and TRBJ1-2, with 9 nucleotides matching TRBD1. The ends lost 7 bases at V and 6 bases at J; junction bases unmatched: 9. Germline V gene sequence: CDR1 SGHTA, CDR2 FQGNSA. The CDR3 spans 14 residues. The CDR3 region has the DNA TGTGCCAGCAACGACTATCGGACAGGGGATGGCTACACCTTC. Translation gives CASNDYRTGDGYTF. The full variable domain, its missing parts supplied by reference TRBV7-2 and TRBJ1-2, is GAGVSQSPSNKVTEKGKDVELRCDPISGHTALYWYRQSLGQGLEFLIYFQGNSAPDKSGLPSDRFSAERTGGSVSTLTIQRTQQEDSAVYLCASNDYRTGDGYTFGSGTRLTVV.

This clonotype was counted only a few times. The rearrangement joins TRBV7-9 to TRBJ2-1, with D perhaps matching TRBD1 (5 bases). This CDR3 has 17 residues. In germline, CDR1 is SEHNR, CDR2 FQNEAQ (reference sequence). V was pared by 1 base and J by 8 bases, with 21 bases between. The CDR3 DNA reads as TGTGCCAGCAGCTTAGTCCCAGGGAACCTAATCGTCGATGAGCAGTTCTTC. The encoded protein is CASSLVPGNLIVDEQFF.

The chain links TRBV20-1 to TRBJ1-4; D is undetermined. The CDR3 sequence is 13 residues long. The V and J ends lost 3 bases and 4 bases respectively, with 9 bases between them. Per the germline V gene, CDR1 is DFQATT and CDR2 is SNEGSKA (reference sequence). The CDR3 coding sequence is TGCAGTGCTAGTCAAGGGATTAATGAAAAACTGTTTTTT. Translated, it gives CSASQGINEKLFF.

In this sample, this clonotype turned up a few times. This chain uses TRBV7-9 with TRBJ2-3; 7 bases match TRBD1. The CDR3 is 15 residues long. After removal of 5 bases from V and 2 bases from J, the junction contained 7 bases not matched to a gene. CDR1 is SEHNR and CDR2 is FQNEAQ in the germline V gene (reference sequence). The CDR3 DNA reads TGTGCCAGCAGCCCCGGGACAGCAAACACAGATACGCAGTATTTT. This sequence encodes CASSPGTANTDTQYF.

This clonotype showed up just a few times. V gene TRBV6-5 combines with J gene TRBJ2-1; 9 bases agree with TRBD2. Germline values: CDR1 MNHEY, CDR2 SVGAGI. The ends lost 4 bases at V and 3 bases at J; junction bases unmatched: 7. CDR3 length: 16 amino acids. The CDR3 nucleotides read TGTGCCAGCAGTTCTTCAGGCGGGGGGGTCTACAATGAGCAGTTCTTC. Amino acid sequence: CASSSSGGGVYNEQFF.

CDR3 in amino acids: CASSLYMRTVPSNQPQHF. The DNA for the CDR3 is TGTGCCAGCAGTTTATATATGAGGACAGTGCCTAGCAATCAGCCCCAGCATTTT. The chain joins TRBV28 to TRBJ1-5; tentatively, D is TRBD1 (6 bases). CDR3 length equals 18 residues. Trimming removed 1 base from V and 0 bases from J, with 16 bases in between. Germline assignment: CDR1 MDHEN and CDR2 SYDVKM.

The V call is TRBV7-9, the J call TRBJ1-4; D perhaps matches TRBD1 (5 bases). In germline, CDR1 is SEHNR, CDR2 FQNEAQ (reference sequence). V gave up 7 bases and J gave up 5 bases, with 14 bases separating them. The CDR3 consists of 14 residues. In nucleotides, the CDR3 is TGTGCCAGCAACCTACAGGAGTACAATGAAAAACTGTTTTTT. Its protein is CASNLQEYNEKLFF.

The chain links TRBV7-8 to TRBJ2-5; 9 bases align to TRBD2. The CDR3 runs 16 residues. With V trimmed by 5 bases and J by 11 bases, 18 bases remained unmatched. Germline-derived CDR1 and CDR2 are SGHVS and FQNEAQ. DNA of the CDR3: TGTGCCAGCAGCCCTCCCGCGGGGGGGGCTATTCGGGGTCAGTACTTC. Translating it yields CASSPPAGGAIRGQYF.

CDR3 sequence reads: CATSMYGGQEYEQYF. The DNA for the CDR3 is TGTGCCACCAGCATGTACGGTGGGCAGGAATACGAGCAGTACTTC. This rearrangement joins TRBV15 to TRBJ2-7; no clear D gene. CDR3 size: 15 residues. Looked up from germline, CDR1 is LNHNV and CDR2 is YYDKDF (reference sequence). Trimming cost V 4 bases and J 4 bases, with 17 bases left between them.

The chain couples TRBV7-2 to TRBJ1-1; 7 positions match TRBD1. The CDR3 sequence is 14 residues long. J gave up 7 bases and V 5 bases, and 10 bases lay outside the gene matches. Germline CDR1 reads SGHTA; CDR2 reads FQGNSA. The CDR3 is CASSPRQGGIEAFF. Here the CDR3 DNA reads TGTGCCAGCAGCCCCCGACAGGGAGGAATTGAAGCTTTCTTT.

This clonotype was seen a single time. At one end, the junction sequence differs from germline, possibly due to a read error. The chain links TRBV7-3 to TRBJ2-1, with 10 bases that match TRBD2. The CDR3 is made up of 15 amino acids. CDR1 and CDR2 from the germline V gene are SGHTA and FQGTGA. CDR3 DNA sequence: TGTACCAGCAGCTTTAGCGGGGGGTCCCACAATGAGCAGTTCTTC. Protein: CTSSFSGGSHNEQFF. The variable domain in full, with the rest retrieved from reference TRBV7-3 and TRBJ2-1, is GAGVSQTPSNKVTEKGKYVELRCDPISGHTALYWYRQSLGQGPEFLIYFQGTGAADDSGLPNDRFFAVRPEGSVSTLKIQRTERGDSAVYLCTSSFSGGSHNEQFFGPGTRLTVL.

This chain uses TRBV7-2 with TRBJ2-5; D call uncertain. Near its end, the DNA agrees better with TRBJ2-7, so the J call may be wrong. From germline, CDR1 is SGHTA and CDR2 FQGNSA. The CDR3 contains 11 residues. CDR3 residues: CASGVQYEQYF. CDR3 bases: TGTGCCAGCGGCGTGCAGTACGAGCAGTACTTC.

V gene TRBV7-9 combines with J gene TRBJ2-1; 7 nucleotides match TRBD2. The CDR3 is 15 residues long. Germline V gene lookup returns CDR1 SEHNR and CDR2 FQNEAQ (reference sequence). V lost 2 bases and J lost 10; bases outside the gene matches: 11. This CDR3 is CASSLIRAGLREQFF. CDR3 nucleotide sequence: TGTGCCAGCAGCTTAATCCGAGCGGGGCTACGAGAGCAGTTCTTC.

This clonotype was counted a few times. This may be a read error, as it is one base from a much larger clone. As DNA, the CDR3 is TGTGCCAGCAGCCGGGACACGGGCACAGATACGCAGTATTTT. Protein product: CASSRDTGTDTQYF. The J gene is TRBJ2-3, the V gene TRBV3-1, with a weak D call TRBD1 (6 bases). The ends were cut back, 4 bases at V and 1 base at J, with 9 bases in the middle. Per the germline V gene, CDR1 is LGHDT and CDR2 is YNNKEL (reference sequence). The CDR3 runs to 14 residues.